Listed here is a single T cell receptor (beta chain). This entry is derived from a study of OX40 agonist ivuxolimab in advanced cancers. The protocol was immunoSEQ multiplex PCR, while the TCRdb copy is restricted to in-frame clones and leaves out a portion. The sample has fewer than 140,000 clones; 90% are singletons. The source material was CD4+ or CD8+ T cells sorted from blood, sampled in a trial of the OX40 agonist ivuxolimab. The sequence was collected from an adult with an advanced solid tumor such as melanoma, head and neck, liver or kidney cancer.

CDR3 in amino acids: CATQEGREKLFF. The CDR3 region has the DNA TGTGCCACCCAGGAGGGACGCGAAAAACTGTTTTTT. The chain combines TRBV10-3 with TRBJ1-4; D possibly corresponds to TRBD1 (5 bases). This CDR3 is 12 amino acids long. CDR1 and CDR2 (germline): ENHRY, SYGVKD. Between the trimmed V and J ends, which lost 10 bases and 8 bases, there was a span of 14 bases.